The TCR beta chain under discussion was sequenced for a study of cytomegalovirus exposure and HLA in healthy donors. Study as a whole: Caucasian-associated ancestry cluster membership applied to approximately 84% of several hundred genotyped donors. Study conclusions and caveats: HLA alleles were associated with fewer than 20,000 TCR beta sequences in a later analysis at 0.05 false discovery rate. Researchers reported from a later analysis that most CMV-associated TCR beta chains appeared HLA-restricted. Within the data, a cluster of highly shared sequence variants was likely a sequencing artifact.

With regard to this clone: Its target is not known.

It was with 60 Vbeta and 13 Jbeta primers that the PCR ran. The method was immunoSEQ multiplex PCR; TCRdb's version includes in-frame clones alone and lacks a portion of them. Of about 150,000 clones in the sample, roughly 80% were seen once. Input material: PBMCs. The origin of this receptor is a male donor in good health and CMV-seronegative.

The CDR3 is CASSLYTGRNEKLFF. As DNA, the CDR3 is TGTGCCAGCAGCTTATATACAGGGCGGAATGAAAAACTGTTTTTT. The rearrangement joins TRBV7-6 to TRBJ1-4; possible D gene TRBD1, 6 bases. CDR3 size: 15 residues. The germline V gene has CDR1 SGHVS and CDR2 FNYEAQ. With 2 bases removed from V and 5 bases from J, the gap between germline ends came to 12 bases.